These T cell receptor beta chains were read from a single sample in a study of cytomegalovirus exposure and HLA in healthy donors. The repertoire was sequenced with immunoSEQ multiplex PCR; TCRdb's copy has only in-frame clones and lacks some. The sample data list about 150,000 clones. Source material: PBMCs. These receptors all come from a man aged 25 to 40 in good health and CMV-seronegative. Each CDR3 is given with its conserved first and last residue. D genes are given only for firm matches.

TRBV5-5	TRBD1	TRBJ2-1	CASSLLGGAYNEQFF	TGTGCCAGCAGCTTGTTAGGGGGCGCATACAATGAGCAGTTCTTC
TRBV19	TRBD1	TRBJ2-7	CASSIRGTGHYEQYF	TGTGCCAGTAGTATAAGAGGGACAGGACACTACGAGCAGTACTTC
TRBV5-1	NA	TRBJ1-4	CASSLGVQTDEEKLFF	TGCGCCAGCAGCTTGGGCGTACAGACAGACGAGGAAAAACTGTTTTTT
TRBV2	TRBD1	TRBJ2-3	CASSRQGPTDTQYF	TGTGCCAGCTCCAGACAGGGCCCCACAGATACGCAGTATTTT
TRBV29-1	TRBD1	TRBJ2-7	CSVLTGDGYEQYF	TGCAGCGTTCTGACAGGGGACGGCTACGAGCAGTACTTC
TRBV5-1	TRBD2	TRBJ2-2	CASSLGLAANTGELFF	TGCGCCAGCAGCCTCGGGCTAGCGGCGAACACCGGGGAGCTGTTTTTT
TRBV11-2	TRBD2	TRBJ2-7	CASSLDFLAGPLKGQYF	TGTGCCAGCAGCTTAGATTTCCTAGCGGGACCTCTTAAGGGGCAGTACTTC
TRBV18	NA	TRBJ1-2	CASSLSSSGGYTF	TGTGCCAGCTCACTAAGTAGTAGCGGCGGCTACACCTTC
TRBV28	NA	TRBJ2-7	CASSLGGRKSYEQYF	TGTGCCAGCAGTTTAGGGGGCAGAAAATCCTACGAGCAGTACTTC
TRBV28	TRBD1	TRBJ1-1	CASSSGQGWSTEAFF	TGTGCCAGCAGTTCCGGACAGGGTTGGAGCACTGAAGCTTTCTTT
TRBV14	NA	TRBJ1-2	CASSQDRLGANYGYTF	TGTGCCAGCAGCCAAGATCGGCTAGGGGCTAACTATGGCTACACCTTC
TRBV4-3	NA	TRBJ2-1	CASTPRYGSSYNEQFF	TGCGCCAGCACGCCAAGATATGGGAGCTCCTACAATGAGCAGTTCTTC
TRBV5-1	TRBD2	TRBJ2-7	CASNTALAGNEQYF	TGCGCCAGCAATACTGCGCTAGCGGGGAACGAGCAGTACTTC
TRBV29-1	TRBD2	TRBJ2-7	CSVVSGRAYEQYF	TGCAGCGTCGTTAGCGGGAGGGCCTACGAGCAGTACTTC
TRBV28	NA	TRBJ2-7	CASSRRDFGSYEQYF	TGTGCCAGCAGTCGCCGGGACTTTGGGTCCTACGAGCAGTACTTC
TRBV5-1	NA	TRBJ2-7	CASSFRTASYEQYF	TGCGCCAGCAGCTTTAGGACAGCCTCCTACGAGCAGTACTTC
TRBV5-1	NA	TRBJ1-5	CASSLSQGDQPQHF	TGCGCCAGCAGCTTGTCCCAGGGTGATCAGCCCCAGCATTTT
TRBV11-2	TRBD2	TRBJ2-3	CASSLDPGGVTDTQYF	TGTGCCAGCAGCTTAGATCCGGGAGGGGTAACGGATACGCAGTATTTT
TRBV29-1	TRBD2	TRBJ2-1	CSATSGRNGHEQFF	TGCAGCGCCACTAGCGGGAGGAACGGCCATGAGCAGTTCTTC
TRBV2	NA	TRBJ1-5	CASSVQFNQPQHF	TGTGCCAGCAGTGTACAGTTCAATCAGCCCCAGCATTTT
TRBV18	TRBD2	TRBJ2-5	CASSHRLAGDAQETQYF	TGTGCCAGCTCTCACCGTTTAGCGGGAGACGCACAAGAGACCCAGTACTTC
TRBV25-1	NA	TRBJ1-2	CASTASNYGYTF	TGTGCCAGCACAGCGTCTAACTATGGCTACACCTTC
TRBV9	TRBD1	TRBJ2-7	CASSRTGGSYEQYF	TGTGCCAGCAGCCGGACAGGGGGCTCCTACGAGCAGTACTTC
TRBV5-8	TRBD2	TRBJ2-1	CASSLWTSGYSYNEQFF	TGTGCCAGCAGCCTTTGGACTAGCGGGTACTCCTACAATGAGCAGTTCTTC
TRBV29-1	NA	TRBJ2-1	CSVHRQSYNEQFF	TGCAGCGTTCATAGACAGTCCTACAATGAGCAGTTCTTC
TRBV6-5	NA	TRBJ2-7	CASRKATGKYEQYF	TGTGCCAGCAGGAAAGCAACAGGGAAATACGAGCAGTACTTC
TRBV27	TRBD2	TRBJ2-3	CASSLSGTSGADTQYF	TGTGCCAGCAGTTTATCTGGGACTAGCGGAGCAGATACGCAGTATTTT
TRBV4-1	NA	TRBJ1-1	CASSRPQGRNTEAFF	TGCGCCAGCAGCCGCCCGCAGGGTCGGAACACTGAAGCTTTCTTT
TRBV2	NA	TRBJ2-1	CASRDYGVGNEQFF	TGTGCCAGCAGGGACTACGGGGTGGGCAATGAGCAGTTCTTC
TRBV19	NA	TRBJ2-1	CASSPVRDSHEQFF	TGTGCCAGTAGTCCGGTCCGGGACTCCCATGAGCAGTTCTTC
TRBV5-4	NA	TRBJ1-1	CASSLSSRGTEAFF	TGTGCCAGCAGCTTGTCGAGTAGGGGAACTGAAGCTTTCTTT
TRBV6-1	TRBD2	TRBJ2-7	CASSGVAGVSYEQYF	TGTGCCAGCAGTGGGGTAGCGGGAGTGTCTTACGAGCAGTACTTC
TRBV5-1	TRBD1	TRBJ1-4	CASSSSGTANEKLFF	TGCGCCAGCAGCTCATCCGGGACAGCTAATGAAAAACTGTTTTTT
TRBV27	TRBD2	TRBJ2-7	CASSSSLAGGGYEQYF	TGTGCCAGCAGTTCATCACTAGCGGGAGGGGGTTACGAGCAGTACTTC
TRBV10-3	NA	TRBJ1-1	CAISSQRDTSMNTEAFF	TGTGCCATCAGTTCCCAACGGGACACTTCTATGAACACTGAAGCTTTCTTT
TRBV5-6	TRBD1	TRBJ1-1	CASSLIVRTGGNTEAFF	TGTGCCAGCAGCTTGATCGTCAGGACAGGGGGAAACACTGAAGCTTTCTTT
TRBV6-5	TRBD2	TRBJ2-1	CASSAGLAGAHEQFF	TGTGCCAGCAGTGCGGGACTAGCGGGAGCGCATGAGCAGTTCTTC
TRBV27	TRBD1	TRBJ2-7	CASSLGTGRTVYEQYF	TGTGCCAGCAGTTTAGGGACAGGGAGAACGGTATACGAGCAGTACTTC
TRBV6-5	TRBD1	TRBJ2-5	CASSYGTGGEETQYF	TGTGCCAGCAGTTACGGGACAGGGGGAGAGGAGACCCAGTACTTC
TRBV28	NA	TRBJ2-6	CASSFEQGKSGANVLTF	TGTGCCAGCAGTTTCGAACAGGGTAAATCTGGGGCCAACGTCCTGACTTTC
TRBV19	NA	TRBJ1-3	CASSSTVAGISGNTIYF	TGTGCCAGTAGTAGTACGGTGGCAGGGATCTCTGGAAACACCATATATTTT
TRBV28	NA	TRBJ1-5	CASRRGVQISNQPQHF	TGTGCCAGCCGCCGGGGGGTCCAGATTAGCAATCAGCCCCAGCATTTT
TRBV19	TRBD1	TRBJ2-1	CASAPTGDTYNEQFF	TGTGCCAGTGCCCCGACAGGGGATACCTACAATGAGCAGTTCTTC
TRBV7-3	NA	TRBJ2-7	CASSYGGRAEQYF	TGTGCCAGCAGCTATGGCGGGCGGGCCGAGCAGTACTTC
TRBV28	TRBD1	TRBJ1-2	CASSRGGQGVDYGYTF	TGTGCCAGCAGTCGAGGGGGACAGGGGGTGGACTATGGCTACACCTTC
TRBV5-1	NA	TRBJ1-6	CASSLDSYNSPLHF	TGCGCCAGCAGCTTGGACAGCTATAATTCACCCCTCCACTTT
TRBV30	NA	TRBJ1-6	CAWEGLARSPLHF	TGTGCCTGGGAAGGACTTGCTCGTTCACCCCTCCACTTT
TRBV7-3	NA	TRBJ2-2	CASSPSALVTGELFF	TGTGCCAGCAGCCCAAGTGCTTTAGTCACCGGGGAGCTGTTTTTT
TRBV6-1	TRBD1	TRBJ2-7	CASTNRDRINYEQYF	TGTGCCTCGACCAACCGGGACAGGATAAATTACGAGCAGTACTTC
TRBV5-5	TRBD1	TRBJ2-5	CASTRSRGPPQETQYF	TGTGCCAGCACACGGAGCAGGGGGCCTCCCCAAGAGACCCAGTACTTC
TRBV2	TRBD1	TRBJ2-7	CASRDIGQGPEQYF	TGTGCCAGCAGAGACATCGGACAGGGGCCCGAGCAGTACTTC
TRBV5-1	TRBD2	TRBJ2-2	CASSLALADTGELFF	TGCGCCAGCAGCTTGGCGCTAGCGGACACCGGGGAGCTGTTTTTT
TRBV5-1	TRBD1	TRBJ1-3	CASSPGQVFSGNTIYF	TGCGCCAGCAGCCCTGGACAGGTCTTCTCTGGAAACACCATATATTTT
TRBV5-4	TRBD2	TRBJ2-1	CASSLGQREDNEQFF	TGTGCCAGCAGCTTGGGCCAGCGGGAGGACAATGAGCAGTTCTTC
TRBV5-1	TRBD2	TRBJ2-1	CASSLSGTTSGVVNEQFF	TGCGCCAGCAGCTTATCGGGCACGACTAGCGGTGTAGTCAATGAGCAGTTCTTC